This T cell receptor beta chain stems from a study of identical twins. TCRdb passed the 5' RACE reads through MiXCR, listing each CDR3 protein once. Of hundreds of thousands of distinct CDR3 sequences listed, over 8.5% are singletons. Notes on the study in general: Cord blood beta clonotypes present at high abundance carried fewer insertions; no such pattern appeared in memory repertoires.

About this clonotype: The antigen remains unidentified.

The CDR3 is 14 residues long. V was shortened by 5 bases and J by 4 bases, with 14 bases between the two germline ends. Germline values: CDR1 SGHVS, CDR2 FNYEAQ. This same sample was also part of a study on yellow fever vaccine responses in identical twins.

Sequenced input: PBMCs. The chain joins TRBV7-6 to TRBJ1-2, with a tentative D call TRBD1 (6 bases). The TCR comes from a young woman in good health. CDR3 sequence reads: CASSVLQGSYGYTF. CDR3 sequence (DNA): TGTGCCAGCAGCGTACTACAGGGCTCCTATGGCTACACCTTC. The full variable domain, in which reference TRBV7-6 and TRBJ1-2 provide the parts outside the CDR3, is GAGVSQSPRYKVTKRGQDVALRCDPISGHVSLYWYRQALGQGPEFLTYFNYEAQQDKSGLPNDRFSAERPEGSISTLTIQRTEQRDSAMYRCASSVLQGSYGYTFGSGTRLTVV.